This TCR beta chain was obtained from a study of T cells in women clearing cervical HPV infection. Looking at the study overall: Cases' blood sampling followed lesion detection by median about 150 days (90 to 200). With HLA typing for only a few women, HLA confounding remains possible. Notes on the study in general: Cases carried less TRBV6-7 than controls: approximately 0.1% versus 0.16%.

MY09/MY11 PCR detected cervical HPV DNA; dot-blot assigned genotypes. This table comes from immunoSEQ multiplex PCR, and its TCRdb copy is limited to in-frame clones, with some not included. The listing records 20,000 to 25,000 clones. The J segment lost 9 bases and the V segment lost 4 bases, leaving 8 bases of the junction unmatched. The CDR3 extends over 15 amino acids. From germline, CDR1 is GTSNPN and CDR2 SVGIG (reference sequence). Comment on this clone: Antigen unknown. The sequence runs out 3 residues before the end of the CDR3; the remainder is reconstructed from the germline J gene.

This TCR was sampled from a woman aged 18-69 years with a cervical HPV16 infection that either progressed to CIN3+ or cleared (not recorded which). Sequencing was done on a sample of blood buffy coat. J is TRBJ2-1 and V is TRBV30; 14 positions match TRBD2. The sequenced part of the CDR3 DNA is TGTGCCTGGAAAAGACTAGCGGGGGGGCTAGGTGAG. It yields the protein CAWKRLAGGLGE. The entire CDR3 protein is CAWKRLAGGLGEQFF.